These T cell receptor beta chains were read from a single sample in a study of spatial heterogeneity in lung cancer. Using its own MiXCR run on the 5' RACE reads, TCRdb lists one record per CDR3 protein. The table lists some 3,500 distinct CDR3 sequences, over 25% of them singletons. The sample here was normal lung tissue next to the tumor, taken at surgery. The origin of the receptors is a male donor with early-stage non-small cell lung cancer. Both conserved end residues are part of each CDR3. D genes are given only for firm matches. A clone size is listed for some rows: how often the clone was seen (once, few, many), or a class if it is expanded.

v_gene,abundance,d_gene,j_gene,CDR3nt,CDR3aa
TRBV7-2,.,TRBD1,TRBJ2-6,TGTGCCAGCAGCTTGGGACAGGGGTTCGCTGGGGCCAACGTCCTGACTTTC,CASSLGQGFAGANVLTF
TRBV28,many,TRBD1,TRBJ2-6,TGTGCCAGCAGTTTCTACAGGGGGTCTGGGGCCAACGTCCTGACTTTC,CASSFYRGSGANVLTF
TRBV5-1,few,.,TRBJ2-3,TGCGCCAGCAGCTTGTGGGGGACCAGCACAGATACGCAGTATTTT,CASSLWGTSTDTQYF
TRBV27,.,.,TRBJ2-7,TGTGCCAGCAGTTTATCTCAGGGTTATCAGCTCTTCGAGCAGTACTTC,CASSLSQGYQLFEQYF
TRBV28,many,.,TRBJ1-1,TGTGCCAGCAGTACTCTAGGCAGGCGGGACACTGAAGCTTTCTTT,CASSTLGRRDTEAFF
TRBV11-2,many,.,TRBJ2-1,TGTGCCAGCAGCTTAAAACCCGACGGTGAGCAGTTCTTC,CASSLKPDGEQFF
TRBV20-1,medium-sized,.,TRBJ1-1,TGCGGAAGAAGTGACAGGATAGGGACTGAAGCTTTCTTT,CGRSDRIGTEAFF
TRBV6-2/TRBV6-3,large,.,TRBJ1-1,TGTGCCAGCACCCAATTGGACATCCCTGTGGGCACTGAAGCTTTCTTT,CASTQLDIPVGTEAFF
TRBV28,medium-sized,TRBD1,TRBJ1-2,TGTGCCAGCAGTTCATCCAGGGGGGATATATCTTATGGCTACACCTTC,CASSSSRGDISYGYTF
TRBV2,few,TRBD1,TRBJ2-2,TGTGCCAGCAGGGGACAGGGCGGCGGGGAGCTGTTTTTT,CASRGQGGGELFF
TRBV27,medium-sized,.,TRBJ2-1,TGTGCCAGCAGTTTAATGTGGGGGGATGAGCAGTTCTTC,CASSLMWGDEQFF
TRBV20-1,medium-sized,TRBD1,TRBJ1-1,TGCAGTGCCGGGCGGAGGGGGCTCGAGAACACTGAAGCTTTCTTT,CSAGRRGLENTEAFF
TRBV20-1,hyperexpanded,.,TRBJ2-3,TGCAGTGCTAGAGATTTTGGTCGGGCGGGGAAAATGACTTCCACAGATACGCAGTATTTT,CSARDFGRAGKMTSTDTQYF
TRBV3-1,.,.,TRBJ1-4,TGTGCCAGCAGCCAATGGGCCCTAGGTGAAAAACTGTTTTTT,CASSQWALGEKLFF
TRBV29-1,.,.,TRBJ1-3,TGCAGCGTTGCCACGACACGGGGTCATAGCTCTGGAAACACCATATATTTT,CSVATTRGHSSGNTIYF
TRBV7-9,medium-sized,.,TRBJ2-3,TGTGCCAGCAGCTTTCTCTCCGTGGGAGATACGCAGTATTTT,CASSFLSVGDTQYF
TRBV5-1,medium-sized,TRBD1,TRBJ1-1,TGCGCCAGCAGCTTGACAGGGGGAGAGACTGAAGCTTTCTTT,CASSLTGGETEAFF
TRBV14,many,.,TRBJ1-1,TGTGCCAGCAGCCTGCAACCCCAAGGGTCAGCTTTCTTT,CASSLQPQGSAFF
TRBV10-3,medium-sized,.,TRBJ2-3,TGTGCCATCAGTGAGTCGACTCAACGGGGAGATACGCAGTATTTT,CAISESTQRGDTQYF
TRBV2,.,.,TRBJ2-3,TGTGCCAGCAGTGGTAGAAGGAGGACTAGCACAGATACGCAGTATTTT,CASSGRRRTSTDTQYF
TRBV28,medium-sized,.,TRBJ2-1,TGTGCCAGCAGTTTAGAAAGGGGGAGAAGTGAATACAATGAGCAGTTCTTC,CASSLERGRSEYNEQFF
TRBV6-1,medium-sized,TRBD2,TRBJ2-5,TGTGCCAGCAGAGCGGGACGTCAAGAGACCCAGTACTTC,CASRAGRQETQYF
TRBV6-4,medium-sized,.,TRBJ2-1,TGTGCCAGCAGTGACCCTAAGGGGGTAGGAGGAGGCAATGAGCAGTTCTTC,CASSDPKGVGGGNEQFF
TRBV7-2,many,.,TRBJ2-3,TGTGCCAGCAGCTTAGGAGGCGCCACAGATACGCAGTATTTT,CASSLGGATDTQYF
TRBV15,medium-sized,.,TRBJ1-2,TGTGCCACCAGCAGAGATTTAGGGCTTACTGGCTACACCTTC,CATSRDLGLTGYTF
TRBV7-6,medium-sized,.,TRBJ2-2,TGTGCCAGCAGCTTAGCTAGTGGCACCGGGGAGCTGTTTTTT,CASSLASGTGELFF
TRBV27,medium-sized,TRBD2,TRBJ2-1,TGTGCCAGCAGCTCCGGGAGGACTAGGGTCGAGCAGTTCTTC,CASSSGRTRVEQFF
TRBV11-2,medium-sized,.,TRBJ2-5,TGTGCCAGCCAATACCTAGTGGGAATTAAAGAGACCCAGTACTTC,CASQYLVGIKETQYF
TRBV29-1,medium-sized,.,TRBJ2-1,TGCAGCGTTGAGGGGGGAACTTACAATGAGCAGTTCTTC,CSVEGGTYNEQFF
TRBV4-1,medium-sized,TRBD2,TRBJ2-7,TGCGCCAGCAGCCAAGATGGAGTAGCGGGGCCCAAGTTCGACGAGCAGTACTTC,CASSQDGVAGPKFDEQYF
TRBV7-9,few,.,TRBJ2-7,TGTGCCAGCAGCTTAGGGGCGGGGACTTTCAAGCAGTACTTC,CASSLGAGTFKQYF
TRBV6-2/TRBV6-3,medium-sized,TRBD1,TRBJ1-5,TGTGCCAGCAGGACAGGGAAGGTTGGCAATCAGCCCCAGCATTTT,CASRTGKVGNQPQHF
TRBV28,many,.,TRBJ2-7,TGTGCCAGCAGTTCCATCACTAGTCTCTCTATATTCCACGAGCAGTACTTC,CASSSITSLSIFHEQYF
TRBV3-1,.,.,TRBJ1-1,TGTGCCAGCAGCCGAACGGACAAGAACACTGAAGCTTTCTTT,CASSRTDKNTEAFF
TRBV7-8,.,.,TRBJ1-1,TGTGCCAGCAGCACCCGTTTGAACACTGAAGCTTTCTTT,CASSTRLNTEAFF
TRBV24-1,large,.,TRBJ2-3,TGTGCCACCAGTGAGGATATTCTAGCGACTAGCACAGATACGCAGTATTTT,CATSEDILATSTDTQYF
TRBV20-1,.,TRBD2,TRBJ2-1,TGCAGTGCTCCGGGACTAGCGGGAGACTACAATGAGCAGTTCTTC,CSAPGLAGDYNEQFF
TRBV15,.,TRBD2,TRBJ2-1,TGTGCCACCAGCAGAGATAAAGGCGGCGGCACTAGCGGATACAATGAGCAGTTCTTC,CATSRDKGGGTSGYNEQFF
TRBV3-1,.,.,TRBJ2-5,TGTGCCAGCAGCCTGACAGGGGAGGGTGAGACCCAGTACTTC,CASSLTGEGETQYF
TRBV14,medium-sized,.,TRBJ2-1,TGTGCCAGCAGCCTGAGGGTTAGGGGCAATGAGCAGTTCTTC,CASSLRVRGNEQFF
TRBV12-3/TRBV12-4,medium-sized,.,TRBJ1-4,TGTGCCAGCAGTTTAACTCTCCAAGGAGGAAAACTGTTTTTT,CASSLTLQGGKLFF
TRBV13,few,TRBD1,TRBJ2-7,TGTGCCAGCAGCCCTCAGCCCGGGACAGGGATCTACGAGCAGTACTTC,CASSPQPGTGIYEQYF
TRBV5-6,medium-sized,.,TRBJ1-1,TGTGCCAGCAGCCTACCACGGGGGTGGTCGCCCACTGAAGCTTTCTTT,CASSLPRGWSPTEAFF
TRBV4-1,medium-sized,.,TRBJ1-1,TGCGCCAGCAGCCAACAAGGGGGGGACACTGAAGCTTTCTTT,CASSQQGGDTEAFF
TRBV2,many,.,TRBJ2-2,TGTGCCAGCAGTGATCCCGGCGTGTACACCGGGGAGCTGTTTTTT,CASSDPGVYTGELFF